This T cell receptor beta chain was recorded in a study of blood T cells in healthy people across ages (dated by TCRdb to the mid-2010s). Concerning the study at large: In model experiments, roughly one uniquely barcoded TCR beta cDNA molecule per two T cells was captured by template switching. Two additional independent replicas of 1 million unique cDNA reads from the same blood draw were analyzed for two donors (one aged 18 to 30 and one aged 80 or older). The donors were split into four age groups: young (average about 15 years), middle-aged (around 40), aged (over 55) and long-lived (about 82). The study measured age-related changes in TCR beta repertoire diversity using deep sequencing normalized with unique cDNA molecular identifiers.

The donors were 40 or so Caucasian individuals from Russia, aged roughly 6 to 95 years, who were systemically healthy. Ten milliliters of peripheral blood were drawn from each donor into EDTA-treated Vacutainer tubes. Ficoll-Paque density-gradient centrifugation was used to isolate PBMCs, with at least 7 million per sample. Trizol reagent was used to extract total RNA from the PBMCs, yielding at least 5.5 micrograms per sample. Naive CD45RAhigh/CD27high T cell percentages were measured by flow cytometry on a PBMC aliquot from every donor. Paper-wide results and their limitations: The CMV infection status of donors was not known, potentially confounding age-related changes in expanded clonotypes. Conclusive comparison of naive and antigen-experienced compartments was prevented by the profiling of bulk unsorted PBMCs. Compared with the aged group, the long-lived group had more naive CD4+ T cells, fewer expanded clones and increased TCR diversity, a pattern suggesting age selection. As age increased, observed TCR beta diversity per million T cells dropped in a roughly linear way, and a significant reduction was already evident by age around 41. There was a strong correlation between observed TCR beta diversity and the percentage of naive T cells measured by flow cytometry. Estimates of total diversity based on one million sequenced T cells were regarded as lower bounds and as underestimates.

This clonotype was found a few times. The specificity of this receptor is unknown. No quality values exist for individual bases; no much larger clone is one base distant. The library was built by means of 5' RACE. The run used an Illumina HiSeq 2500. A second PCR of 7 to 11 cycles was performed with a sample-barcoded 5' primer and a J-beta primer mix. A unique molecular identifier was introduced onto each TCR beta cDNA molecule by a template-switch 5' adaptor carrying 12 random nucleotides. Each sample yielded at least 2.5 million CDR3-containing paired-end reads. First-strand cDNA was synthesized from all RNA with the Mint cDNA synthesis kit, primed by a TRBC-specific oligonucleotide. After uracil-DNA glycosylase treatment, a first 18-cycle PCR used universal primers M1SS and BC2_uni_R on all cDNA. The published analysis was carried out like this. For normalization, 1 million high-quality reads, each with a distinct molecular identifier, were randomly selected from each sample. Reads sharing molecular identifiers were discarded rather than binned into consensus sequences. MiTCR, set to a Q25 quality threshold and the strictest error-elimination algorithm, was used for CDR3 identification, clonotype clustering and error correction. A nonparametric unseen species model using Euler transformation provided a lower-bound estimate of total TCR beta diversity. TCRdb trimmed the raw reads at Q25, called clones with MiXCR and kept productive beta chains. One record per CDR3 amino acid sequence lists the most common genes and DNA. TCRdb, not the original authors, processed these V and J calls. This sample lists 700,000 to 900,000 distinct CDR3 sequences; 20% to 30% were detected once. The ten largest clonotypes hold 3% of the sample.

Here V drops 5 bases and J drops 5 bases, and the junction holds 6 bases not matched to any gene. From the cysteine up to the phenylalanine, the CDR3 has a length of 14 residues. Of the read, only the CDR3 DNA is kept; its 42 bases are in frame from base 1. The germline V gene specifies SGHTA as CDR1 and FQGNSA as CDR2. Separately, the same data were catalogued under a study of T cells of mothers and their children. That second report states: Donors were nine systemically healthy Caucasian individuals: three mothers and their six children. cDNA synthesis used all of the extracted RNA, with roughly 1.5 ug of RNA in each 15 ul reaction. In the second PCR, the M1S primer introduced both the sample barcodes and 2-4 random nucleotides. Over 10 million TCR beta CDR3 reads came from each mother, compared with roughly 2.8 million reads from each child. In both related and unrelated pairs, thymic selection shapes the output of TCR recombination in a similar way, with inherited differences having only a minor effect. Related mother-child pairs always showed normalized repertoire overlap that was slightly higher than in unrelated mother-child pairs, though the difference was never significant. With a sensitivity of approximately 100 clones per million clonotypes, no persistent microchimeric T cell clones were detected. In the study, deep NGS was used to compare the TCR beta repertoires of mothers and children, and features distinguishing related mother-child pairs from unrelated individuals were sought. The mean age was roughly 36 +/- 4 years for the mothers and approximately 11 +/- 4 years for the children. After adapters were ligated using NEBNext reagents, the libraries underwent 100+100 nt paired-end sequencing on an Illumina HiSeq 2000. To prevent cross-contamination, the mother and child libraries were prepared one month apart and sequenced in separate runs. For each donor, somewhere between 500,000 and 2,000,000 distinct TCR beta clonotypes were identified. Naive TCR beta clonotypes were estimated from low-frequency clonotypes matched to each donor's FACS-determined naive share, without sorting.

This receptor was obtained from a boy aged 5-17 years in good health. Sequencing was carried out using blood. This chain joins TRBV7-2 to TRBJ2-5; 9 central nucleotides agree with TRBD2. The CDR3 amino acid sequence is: CASSPGLAMETQYF. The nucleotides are TGTGCCAGCAGCCCGGGACTAGCCATGGAGACCCAGTACTTC.